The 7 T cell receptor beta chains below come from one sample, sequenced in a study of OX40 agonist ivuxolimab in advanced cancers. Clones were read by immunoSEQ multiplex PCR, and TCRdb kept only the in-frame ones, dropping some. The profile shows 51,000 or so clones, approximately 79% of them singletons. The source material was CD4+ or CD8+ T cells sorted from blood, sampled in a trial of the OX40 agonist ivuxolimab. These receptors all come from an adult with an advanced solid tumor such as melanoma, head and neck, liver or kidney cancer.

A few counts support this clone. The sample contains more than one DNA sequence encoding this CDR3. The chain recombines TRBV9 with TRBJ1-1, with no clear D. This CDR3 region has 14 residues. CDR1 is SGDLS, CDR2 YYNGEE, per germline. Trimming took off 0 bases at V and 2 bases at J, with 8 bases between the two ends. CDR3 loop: CASSVAPENTEAFF. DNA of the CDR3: TGTGCCAGCAGCGTAGCTCCAGAAAACACTGAAGCTTTCTTT.

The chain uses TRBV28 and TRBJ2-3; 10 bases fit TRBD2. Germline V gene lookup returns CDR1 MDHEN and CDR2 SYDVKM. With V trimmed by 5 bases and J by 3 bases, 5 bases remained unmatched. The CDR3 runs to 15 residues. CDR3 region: CASSSGGEGTDTQYF. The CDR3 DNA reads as TGTGCCAGCAGTAGCGGGGGGGAAGGAACAGATACGCAGTATTTT.

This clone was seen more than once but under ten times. DNA of the CDR3: TGCGCCAGCAGTCAAAAACGTGGGGGATCGTCGAACACCGGGGAGCTGTTTTTT. Protein sequence: CASSQKRGGSSNTGELFF. The rearrangement uses TRBV5-1 and TRBJ2-2; D is perhaps TRBD1 or TRBD2 (5 bases each). Germline V gives CDR1 SGHRS, CDR2 YFSETQ. V was cut by 5 bases and J by 0 bases, with 20 bases left in between. CDR3 length: 18 amino acids.

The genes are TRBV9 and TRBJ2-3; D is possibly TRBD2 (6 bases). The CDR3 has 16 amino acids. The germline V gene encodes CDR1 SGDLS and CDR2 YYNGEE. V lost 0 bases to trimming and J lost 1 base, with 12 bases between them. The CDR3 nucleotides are TGTGCCAGCAGCGTAGCTGCGGGGATAGGCACAGATACGCAGTATTTT. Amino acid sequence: CASSVAAGIGTDTQYF.

CDR3 loop: CASSQTGLLSGANVLTF. CDR3 nucleotide sequence: TGTGCCAGCAGCCAAACGGGACTTCTGTCTGGGGCCAACGTCCTGACTTTC. The V and J genes are TRBV11-2 and TRBJ2-6; D might be TRBD2 (6 bases). V lost 5 bases, J lost 1 base, and 15 bases lay in between. Per germline, CDR1 SGHAT and CDR2 FQNNGV. This CDR3 has 17 residues.

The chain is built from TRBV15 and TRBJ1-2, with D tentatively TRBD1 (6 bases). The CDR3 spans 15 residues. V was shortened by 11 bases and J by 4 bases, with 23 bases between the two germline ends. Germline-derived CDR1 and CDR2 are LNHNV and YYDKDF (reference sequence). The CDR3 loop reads CAAGPAGEGAYGYTF. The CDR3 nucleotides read TGTGCCGCCGGGCCGGCAGGGGAAGGTGCCTATGGCTACACCTTC.

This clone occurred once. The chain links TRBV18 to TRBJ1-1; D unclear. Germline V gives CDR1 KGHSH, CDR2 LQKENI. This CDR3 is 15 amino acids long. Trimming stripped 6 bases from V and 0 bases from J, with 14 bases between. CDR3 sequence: CASSPESGMNTEAFF. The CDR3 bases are TGTGCCAGCTCCCCGGAGTCGGGGATGAACACTGAAGCTTTCTTT.